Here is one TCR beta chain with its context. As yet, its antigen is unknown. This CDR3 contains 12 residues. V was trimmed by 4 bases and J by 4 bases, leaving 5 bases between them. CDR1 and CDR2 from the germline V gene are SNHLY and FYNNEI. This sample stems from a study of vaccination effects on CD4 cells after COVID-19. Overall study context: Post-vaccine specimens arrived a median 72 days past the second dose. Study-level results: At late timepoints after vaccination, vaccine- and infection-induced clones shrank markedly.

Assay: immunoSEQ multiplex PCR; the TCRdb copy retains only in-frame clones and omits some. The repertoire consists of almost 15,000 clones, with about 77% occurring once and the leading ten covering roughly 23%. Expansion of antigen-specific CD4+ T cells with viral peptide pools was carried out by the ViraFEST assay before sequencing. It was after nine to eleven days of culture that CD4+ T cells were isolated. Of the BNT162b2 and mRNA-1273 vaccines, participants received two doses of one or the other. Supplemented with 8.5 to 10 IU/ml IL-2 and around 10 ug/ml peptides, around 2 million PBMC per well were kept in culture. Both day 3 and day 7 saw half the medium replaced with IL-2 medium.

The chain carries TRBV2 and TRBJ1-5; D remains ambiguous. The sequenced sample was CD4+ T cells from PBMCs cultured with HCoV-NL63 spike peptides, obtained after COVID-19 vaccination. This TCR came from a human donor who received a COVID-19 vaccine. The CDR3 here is CASSGENQPQHF. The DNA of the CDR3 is TGTGCCAGCAGTGGGGAGAATCAGCCCCAGCATTTT. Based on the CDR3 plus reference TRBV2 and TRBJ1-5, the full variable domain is EPEVTQTPSHQVTQMGQEVILRCVPISNHLYFYWYRQILGQKVEFLVSFYNNEISEKSEIFDDQFSVERPDGSNFTLKIRSTKLEDSAMYFCASSGENQPQHFGDGTRLSIL.